Below are 23 T cell receptor beta chains sequenced from a single sample in a study of identical twins. TCRdb re-analysed the 5' RACE reads in MiXCR, keeping a single row per CDR3 protein. The sample contains 600,000 to 850,000 distinct CDR3 sequences, about 20% of which appear only once. The same specimen was also included in a second study, on T cells expressing NK-cell markers.

The sequenced sample consisted of PBMCs. Every receptor here comes from a woman aged 18-29 years in good health.

The rearrangement uses TRBV20-1 and TRBJ1-5; D remains ambiguous. V dropped 6 bases and J dropped 4 bases, with 13 bases sitting between them. This CDR3 spans 13 amino acids. Germline CDR1 DFQATT, CDR2 SNEGSKA (reference sequence). The CDR3 DNA reads TGCAGTGCCCAAGCAGATCCGAATCAGCCCCAGCATTTT. It is translated as CSAQADPNQPQHF.

J is TRBJ2-3 and V is TRBV20-1, with D perhaps matching TRBD2 (5 bases). The V gene lost 0 bases and the J gene lost 0 bases, with 16 bases spanning the gap. The CDR3 covers 17 residues. Germline CDR1 DFQATT, CDR2 SNEGSKA (reference sequence). The CDR3 bases are TGCAGTGCTAGAGATTGGGAGTCCGCCTTTAGCACAGATACGCAGTATTTT. Protein sequence: CSARDWESAFSTDTQYF.

The chain links TRBV7-2 to TRBJ2-1, with 12 bases identical to TRBD2. V lost 5 bases, J lost 8 bases, and 7 bases stayed unmatched. The V gene's germline CDR1 is SGHTA and CDR2 FQGNSA. The CDR3 covers 15 residues. DNA for the CDR3: TGTGCCAGCAGCCAGATGACTAGCGGGAGAGATGAGCAGTTCTTC. It yields the protein CASSQMTSGRDEQFF.

This clonotype was found a few times. The chain joins TRBV6-6 to TRBJ2-7; no reliable D call. Looked up from germline, CDR1 is MNHNY and CDR2 is SVGAGI (reference sequence). V lost 5 bases and J lost 7, with 15 bases in between. The CDR3 totals 13 residues. The CDR3 is CASSGMDVREQYF. In DNA, the CDR3 is TGTGCCAGCAGTGGGATGGATGTACGAGAGCAGTACTTC.

This clonotype was seen a few times. This chain joins TRBV12-3 or TRBV12-4 and TRBJ2-5; D ambiguous. CDR3 length equals 13 residues. Trimming pared 4 bases from V and 2 bases from J, leaving 8 bases between. CDR3 DNA sequence: TGTGCCAGCAGTTACTGGATACAAGAGACCCAGTACTTC. It encodes CASSYWIQETQYF.

This clonotype was seen a handful of times. The J gene is TRBJ1-2, the V gene TRBV7-9; D perhaps matches TRBD1 (6 bases). Germline V gene data show CDR1 as SEHNR and CDR2 as FQNEAQ (reference sequence). The V end was cut by 5 bases, the J end by 4 bases, with 17 bases between. The CDR3 loop spans 15 amino acids. CDR3 nucleotide sequence: TGTGCCAGCAGCCGTGTCCAGGGGCCGGGCTATGGCTACACCTTC. Translating gives CASSRVQGPGYGYTF.

This clonotype was seen a handful of times. This chain joins TRBV27 and TRBJ2-6; no firm D call. Trimming stripped 5 bases from V and 2 bases from J, with 7 bases between. The CDR3 has 14 amino acids. CDR1 and CDR2 (germline): MNHEY, SMNVEV (reference sequence). In DNA, the CDR3 is TGTGCCAGCAGTCTCACGACTGGGGCCAACGTCCTGACTTTC. As protein: CASSLTTGANVLTF.

This clonotype has more than one count but fewer than ten. This sequence joins TRBV7-2 and TRBJ1-4, with a possible D match to TRBD1 (5 bases). The germline gives CDR1 SGHTA, CDR2 FQGNSA. The CDR3 sequence is 13 residues long. V shed 3 bases and J shed 8 bases, with 10 bases lying between them. The CDR3 is CASSFAGLEKLFF. The CDR3 nucleotides are TGTGCCAGCAGCTTCGCAGGGTTGGAAAAACTGTTTTTT. The variable domain in full, with the rest retrieved from reference TRBV7-2 and TRBJ1-4, is GAGVSQSPSNKVTEKGKDVELRCDPISGHTALYWYRQSLGQGLEFLIYFQGNSAPDKSGLPSDRFSAERTGGSVSTLTIQRTQQEDSAVYLCASSFAGLEKLFFGSGTQLSVL.

In this sample, this clonotype turned up a few times. The genes are TRBV10-3 and TRBJ1-1; D gene ambiguous. V was clipped by 6 bases and J by 1 base, with 9 bases between them. Germline V gene sequence: CDR1 ENHRY, CDR2 SYGVKD. The CDR3 runs to 13 residues. The CDR3 sequence: CAIRRQQNTEAFF. The DNA of the CDR3 is TGTGCCATCAGGAGGCAGCAGAACACTGAAGCTTTCTTT.

The rearrangement uses TRBV30 and TRBJ2-3; perhaps TRBD1 as D (6 bases). CDR1 and CDR2 (germline): GTSNPN, SVGIG (reference sequence). The CDR3 is 12 amino acids. V lost 3 bases to trimming and J lost 9 bases, with 13 bases between them. The CDR3 region is CAWRIQGSTQYF. CDR3 nucleotides: TGTGCCTGGAGGATTCAGGGGAGCACGCAGTATTTT.

V is TRBV5-1 and J is TRBJ2-7; D is possibly TRBD2 (6 bases). V was clipped by 5 bases and J by 0 bases, with 9 bases between them. The CDR3 has 13 residues. The V gene's germline CDR1 is SGHRS and CDR2 YFSETQ. CDR3 DNA sequence: TGCGCCAGCAGTTCGGACTACTCCTACGAGCAGTACTTC. Protein: CASSSDYSYEQYF.

This clonotype was seen a handful of times. V and J are TRBV4-2 and TRBJ2-5, with D tentatively TRBD2 (5 bases). This CDR3 spans 13 amino acids. Trimming left V 3 bases short and J 3 bases short, with 8 bases between. Per the germline V gene, CDR1 is LGHNA and CDR2 is YNFKEQ. The CDR3 region has the DNA TGTGCCAGCAGCCAGCCCGGGGAAGAGACCCAGTACTTC. Amino acids: CASSQPGEETQYF.

The sample holds many counts of this clonotype. The gene calls are TRBV12-3 or TRBV12-4 and TRBJ1-2, with D unresolved. The CDR3 has 12 residues. Trimming removed 3 bases from V and 3 bases from J, with 5 bases in between. This CDR3 is CASSFADYGYTF. The CDR3 DNA reads TGTGCCAGCAGTTTCGCCGACTATGGCTACACCTTC.

This sequence joins TRBV11-3 and TRBJ2-1, with 11 bases fitting TRBD2. Trimming took 0 bases from V and 2 from J; bases not matched to a gene: 3. The CDR3 is 17 residues long. CDR1 and CDR2 (germline): SGHNT, YENEEA. CDR3 coding DNA: TGTGCCAGCAGCTTAGACCAGGGACTAGCGGCCTACAATGAGCAGTTCTTC. It encodes CASSLDQGLAAYNEQFF.

The rearrangement links TRBV10-3 to TRBJ2-5; D is uncertain. V was shortened by 5 bases and J by 1 base, with 8 bases between the two germline ends. The CDR3 runs 13 residues. Germline loops: CDR1 ENHRY, CDR2 SYGVKD. The CDR3 coding sequence is TGTGCCATCAGTTCGACATCCCAAGAGACCCAGTACTTC. It is translated as CAISSTSQETQYF.

The genes are TRBV20-1 and TRBJ2-7; D is undetermined. Germline loops: CDR1 DFQATT, CDR2 SNEGSKA (reference sequence). CDR3 length: 15 residues. Trimming took 1 base from V and 1 from J, leaving 14 bases between them. DNA for the CDR3: TGCAGTGCTAGAGGGAGTCAGACCAGATCCTACGAGCAGTACTTC. It is translated as CSARGSQTRSYEQYF.

This clonotype appeared a few times. The chain has TRBV9 and TRBJ2-2; D gene unclear. The CDR3 contains 15 residues. Trimming took off 0 bases at V and 8 bases at J, with 14 bases between the two ends. Germline values: CDR1 SGDLS, CDR2 YYNGEE. CDR3: CASSVGGAARGELFF. As DNA, the CDR3 is TGTGCCAGCAGCGTAGGGGGTGCCGCCCGAGGGGAGCTGTTTTTT.

This clonotype has only a few counts. The chain links TRBV20-1 to TRBJ1-5; 7 bases align to TRBD1. V was pared by 4 bases and J by 4 bases, with 16 bases of the junction left unmatched. Germline V gene lookup returns CDR1 DFQATT and CDR2 SNEGSKA (reference sequence). There are 17 residues in the CDR3. This CDR3 reads CSAIPDRVSVGNQPQHF. CDR3 DNA sequence: TGCAGTGCTATCCCCGACAGGGTATCGGTAGGAAATCAGCCCCAGCATTTT.

This clonotype was recorded a few times. The rearrangement joins TRBV6-2 or TRBV6-3 to TRBJ2-1; 10 bases agree with TRBD1. The V and J ends lost 5 bases and 6 bases, in that order; junction bases with no gene match: 7. The length of the CDR3 is 15 residues. The germline gives CDR1 MNHEY, CDR2 SVGEGT. The CDR3 sequence: CASSKPGQGINEQFF. The CDR3 DNA sequence: TGTGCCAGCAGTAAACCGGGACAGGGGATCAATGAGCAGTTCTTC.

This CDR3 reads CASRPRGGTGELFF. Here the CDR3 DNA reads TGTGCCAGCCGCCCCAGGGGAGGGACCGGGGAGCTGTTTTTT. The chain is built from TRBV12-3 or TRBV12-4 and TRBJ2-2; tentatively, D is TRBD2 (7 bases). V lost 8 bases and J 5 bases, leaving 15 bases between the germline ends. The CDR3 length is 14 residues.

This clonotype turned up a few times. The V and J genes are TRBV7-9 and TRBJ2-7; D might be TRBD1 (5 bases). Germline V CDR1 and CDR2: SEHNR, FQNEAQ (reference sequence). The CDR3 length is 16 residues. V shed 2 bases and J shed 2 bases, with 16 bases lying between them. This chain's CDR3 is CASSLLGAGPTYEQYF. The CDR3 bases are TGTGCCAGCAGCTTACTTGGGGCAGGTCCCACCTACGAGCAGTACTTC.

The V and J genes are TRBV3-1 and TRBJ1-1; D is ambiguous. CDR1 is LGHDT and CDR2 is YNNKEL in the germline V gene (reference sequence). The CDR3 contains 14 residues. Trimming took off 1 base at V and 4 bases at J, with 10 bases between the two ends. This chain's CDR3 is CASSQGTESTEAFF. As DNA, the CDR3 is TGTGCCAGCAGCCAAGGGACCGAGAGCACTGAAGCTTTCTTT.

The genes are TRBV7-2 and TRBJ2-6; 11 bases map to TRBD1. This CDR3 comprises 17 residues. From germline, CDR1 is SGHTA and CDR2 FQGNSA. The J segment lost 3 bases and the V segment lost 5 bases, leaving 6 bases of the junction unmatched. CDR3 loop: CASSMDRGRVGANVLTF. The CDR3 coding sequence is TGTGCCAGCAGCATGGACAGGGGGCGTGTTGGGGCCAACGTCCTGACTTTC.